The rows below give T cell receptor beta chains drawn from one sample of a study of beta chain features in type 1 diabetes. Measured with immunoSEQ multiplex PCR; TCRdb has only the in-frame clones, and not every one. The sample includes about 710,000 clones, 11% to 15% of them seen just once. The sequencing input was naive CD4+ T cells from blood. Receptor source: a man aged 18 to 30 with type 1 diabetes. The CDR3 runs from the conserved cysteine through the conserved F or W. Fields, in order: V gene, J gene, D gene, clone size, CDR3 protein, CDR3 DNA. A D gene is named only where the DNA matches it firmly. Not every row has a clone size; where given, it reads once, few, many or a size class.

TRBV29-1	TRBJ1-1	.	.	CSVNSQGLATEAFF	TGCAGCGTGAACTCACAGGGTCTTGCCACTGAAGCTTTCTTT
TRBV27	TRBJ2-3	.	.	CASRLSGTDTQYF	TGTGCCAGCAGGTTGAGCGGTACAGATACGCAGTATTTT
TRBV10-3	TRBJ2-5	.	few	CAISGTGQGGETQYF	TGTGCCATCAGTGGGACCGGACAGGGAGGGGAGACCCAGTACTTC
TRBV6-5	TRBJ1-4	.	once	CASSYSNQANEKLFF	TGTGCCAGCAGTTACTCGAACCAGGCTAATGAAAAACTGTTTTTT
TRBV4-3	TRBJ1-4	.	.	CASSQRRTDEKLFF	TGCGCCAGCAGCCAACGGAGGACAGATGAAAAACTGTTTTTT
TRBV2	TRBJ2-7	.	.	CASSESGPYEQYF	TGTGCCAGCAGTGAAAGTGGACCCTACGAGCAGTACTTC
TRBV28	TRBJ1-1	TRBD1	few	CASSLPQGEAFF	TGTGCCAGCAGTTTACCCCAGGGGGAGGCTTTCTTT
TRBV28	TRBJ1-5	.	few	CASSPGQHQPQHF	TGTGCCAGCAGTCCAGGACAGCATCAGCCCCAGCATTTT
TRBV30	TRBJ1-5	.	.	CAWNDGDHQPQHF	TGTGCCTGGAATGACGGGGACCATCAGCCCCAGCATTTT
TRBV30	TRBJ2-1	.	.	CAWSVNPENEQFF	TGTGCCTGGAGTGTAAATCCCGAGAATGAGCAGTTCTTC
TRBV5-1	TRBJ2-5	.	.	CASSGGTAQETQYF	TGCGCCAGCAGCGGAGGGACCGCCCAAGAGACCCAGTACTTC
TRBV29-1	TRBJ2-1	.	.	CSVSTGLQDEQFF	TGCAGCGTTTCGACGGGGCTCCAAGATGAGCAGTTCTTC
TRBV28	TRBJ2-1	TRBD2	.	CASISGASGAYNEQFF	TGTGCCAGCATTTCAGGGGCTAGCGGGGCTTACAATGAGCAGTTCTTC
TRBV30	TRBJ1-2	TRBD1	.	CAWSRQGAGGYTF	TGTGCCTGGAGTCGACAGGGGGCTGGCGGCTACACCTTC
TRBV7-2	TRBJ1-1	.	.	CASSTRRTADEAFF	TGTGCCAGCAGCACACGACGGACTGCCGATGAAGCTTTCTTT
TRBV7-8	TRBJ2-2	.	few	CASSLPTGELFF	TGTGCCAGCAGCTTACCCACCGGGGAGCTGTTTTTT
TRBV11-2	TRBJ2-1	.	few	CASSLVRFNEQFF	TGTGCCAGCAGCTTAGTACGATTTAATGAGCAGTTCTTC
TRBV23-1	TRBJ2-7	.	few	CASNPAGNSYEQYF	TGCGCCAGCAATCCGGCAGGGAACTCCTACGAGCAGTACTTC
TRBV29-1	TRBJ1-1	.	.	CSVELPSYTEAFF	TGCAGCGTTGAATTACCCTCGTACACTGAAGCTTTCTTT
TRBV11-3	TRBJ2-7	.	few	CASSLEGNSYEQYF	TGTGCCAGCAGCTTAGAAGGGAACTCCTACGAGCAGTACTTC
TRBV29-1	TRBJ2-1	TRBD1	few	CSVPTMGQAYNEQFF	TGCAGCGTACCCACAATGGGACAGGCCTACAATGAGCAGTTCTTC
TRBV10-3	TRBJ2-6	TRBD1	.	CAISGRQGATGANVLTF	TGTGCCATCAGTGGGCGACAGGGGGCGACAGGGGCCAACGTCCTGACTTTC
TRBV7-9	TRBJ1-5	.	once	CASSTARTARNQPQHF	TGTGCCAGCAGCACCGCGAGGACAGCCCGCAATCAGCCCCAGCATTTT
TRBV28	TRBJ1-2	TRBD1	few	CASSPTGGFYGYTF	TGTGCCAGCAGTCCAACAGGGGGGTTCTATGGCTACACCTTC
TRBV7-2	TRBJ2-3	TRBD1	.	CASSLAATGGWDTDTQYF	TGTGCCAGCAGCTTAGCCGCGACAGGGGGCTGGGACACAGATACGCAGTATTTT
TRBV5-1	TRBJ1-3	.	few	CASSLDPGNTIYF	TGCGCCAGCAGCTTGGATCCCGGAAACACCATATATTTT
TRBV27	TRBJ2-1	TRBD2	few	CASAIAGSNEQFF	TGTGCCAGCGCAATAGCGGGAAGTAATGAGCAGTTCTTC
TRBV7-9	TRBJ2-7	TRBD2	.	CASSSLGRLAYEQYF	TGTGCCAGCAGCTCCCTTGGGAGACTAGCTTACGAGCAGTACTTC
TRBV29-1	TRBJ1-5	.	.	CSVGGNSNQPQHF	TGCAGCGTTGGGGGTAATAGCAATCAGCCCCAGCATTTT
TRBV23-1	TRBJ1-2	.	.	CASSQYRSGHGYTF	TGCGCCAGCAGTCAATATCGGTCAGGCCATGGCTACACCTTC
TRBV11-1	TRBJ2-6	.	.	CASSFRGANVLTF	TGTGCCAGCAGCTTTCGGGGGGCCAACGTCCTGACTTTC
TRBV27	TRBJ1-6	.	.	CASSFTKTGSRPLHF	TGTGCCAGCAGTTTCACCAAGACAGGTTCAAGGCCCCTCCACTTT
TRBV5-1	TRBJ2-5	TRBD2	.	CASSPGLAIQETQYF	TGCGCCAGCTCGCCGGGACTAGCGATTCAAGAGACCCAGTACTTC
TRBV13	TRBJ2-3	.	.	CASSLGWGYTDTQYF	TGTGCCAGCAGCTTAGGGTGGGGCTACACAGATACGCAGTATTTT
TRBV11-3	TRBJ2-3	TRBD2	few	CASSKRSGGSTDTQYF	TGTGCCAGCAGCAAACGAAGCGGGGGATCCACAGATACGCAGTATTTT
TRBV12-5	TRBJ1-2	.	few	CASGLGVEYGYTF	TGTGCTAGTGGTTTAGGGGTTGAGTATGGCTACACCTTC
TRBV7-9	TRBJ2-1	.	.	CASSPDLNEQFF	TGTGCCAGCAGCCCCGACCTGAATGAGCAGTTCTTC
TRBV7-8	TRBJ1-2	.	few	CASSLDGSATNGYTF	TGTGCCAGCAGCTTAGATGGATCGGCTACTAATGGCTACACCTTC
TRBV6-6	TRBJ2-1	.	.	CASSSYPDEQFF	TGTGCCAGCAGTTCATACCCGGACGAGCAGTTCTTC
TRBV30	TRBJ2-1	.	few	CAWSSPEPPKFF	TGTGCCTGGAGTTCCCCCGAACCACCGAAGTTCTTC
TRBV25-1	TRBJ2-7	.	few	CASSKGVSYEQYF	TGTGCCAGCAGTAAAGGGGTCTCCTACGAGCAGTACTTC
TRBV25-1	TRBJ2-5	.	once	CANSGTVGQETQYF	TGTGCCAACAGTGGTACAGTGGGCCAAGAGACCCAGTACTTC
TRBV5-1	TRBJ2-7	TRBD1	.	CASSGPSDRGPYEQYF	TGCGCCAGCTCCGGACCGTCGGACAGGGGACCCTACGAGCAGTACTTC
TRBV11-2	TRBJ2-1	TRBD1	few	CASSLNRGPYNEQFF	TGTGCCAGCAGCTTAAACAGGGGGCCCTACAATGAGCAGTTCTTC
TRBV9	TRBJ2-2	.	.	CASSPANTGELFF	TGTGCCAGCAGCCCGGCGAACACCGGGGAGCTGTTTTTT
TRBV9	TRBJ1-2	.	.	CASSVGGSGYGYTF	TGTGCCAGCAGCGTAGGAGGGAGCGGCTATGGCTACACCTTC
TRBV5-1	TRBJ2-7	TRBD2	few	CASSSPSGSYEQYF	TGCGCCAGCAGCTCTCCTAGCGGCTCCTACGAGCAGTACTTC
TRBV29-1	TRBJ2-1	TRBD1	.	CSVVWGRGPYNEQFF	TGCAGCGTCGTCTGGGGCAGGGGGCCCTACAATGAGCAGTTCTTC
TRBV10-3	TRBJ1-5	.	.	CATGLGDNQPQHF	TGTGCCACCGGACTCGGGGATAATCAGCCCCAGCATTTT
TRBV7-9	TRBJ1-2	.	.	CASSTLSREGGYTF	TGTGCCAGCAGCACCCTTAGCAGGGAGGGTGGCTACACCTTC
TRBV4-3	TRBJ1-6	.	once	CASSQKHLGNNSPLHF	TGCGCCAGCAGCCAGAAACACCTCGGCAATAATTCACCCCTCCACTTT